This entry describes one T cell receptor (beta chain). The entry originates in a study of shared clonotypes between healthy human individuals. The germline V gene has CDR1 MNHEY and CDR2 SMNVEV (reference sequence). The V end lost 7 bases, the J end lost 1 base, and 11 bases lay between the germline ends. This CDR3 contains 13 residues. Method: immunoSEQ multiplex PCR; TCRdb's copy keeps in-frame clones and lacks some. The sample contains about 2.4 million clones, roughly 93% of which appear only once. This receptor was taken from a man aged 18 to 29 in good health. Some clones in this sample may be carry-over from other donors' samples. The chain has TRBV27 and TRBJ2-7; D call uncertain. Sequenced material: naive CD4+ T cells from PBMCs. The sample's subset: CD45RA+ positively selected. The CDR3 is CASKVRQSYEQYF. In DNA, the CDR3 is TGTGCCAGCAAGGTGAGGCAGTCCTACGAGCAGTACTTC.